This TCR beta chain was sequenced in a study of blood T cell repertoires in COVID-19 (dated by TCRdb to 2018 to 2020). Regarding the complete study: Samples from collaborators originated in the United States, Italy and Spain and spanned both the acute and convalescent phases of COVID-19. The prospective study material was composed of cDNA or gDNA derived from T cells, B-cell-depleted T cells, or PBMCs. Deeply sampled blood TCRbeta repertoires from subjects exposed to, actively infected with, or recovered from COVID-19 were included in the dataset. The repertoires were released in a freely available public database meant as a resource for research on the immune response to SARS-CoV-2. Samples were obtained from the ongoing ImmuneRACE study (first 160 participants) and from approximately 1,200 subjects provided by 6 global collaborators. Sample metadata almost always included a de-identified subject ID, COVID-19 status, age in years and sex. Where HLA class I and class II types were available, the types were taken from metadata supplied by the sample provider, not from assay-based typing. General conclusions and limits of the study: Clinical and demographic metadata were provided uncurated, with the amount varying by source and participant.

The immunoSEQ Assay, a bias-controlled multiplex PCR, was used to amplify TCRbeta CDR3 regions from genomic DNA. The original pipeline was this. The number of nucleated cells in each sample was estimated by amplification of reference gene primers within the assay. Sequence reads were collapsed and filtered to measure the absolute abundance of every unique TCRbeta CDR3 rearrangement. For each sample, productive Simpson clonality was calculated as the square root of Simpson's diversity index across productive rearrangements. What TCRdb holds here is the immuneACCESS table cut down to in-frame rearrangements. Part of the clones is not present; checked against another copy, under half of the missing clones reflect an unresolved V gene, and the others are unexplained. V and J calls and clone size are those listed in that table; D and trimming were worked out from the DNA. This sample gives approximately 150,000 clones in total; approximately 90% of them show up just once. The ten largest clones add up to 3.5% to 5% of the sample.

Note on this clone: Its antigen is not yet known. No qualities accompany the bases; no much larger clone lies one base away.

The collaborating institutions used their own protocols to collect whole blood in K2EDTA tubes. Collaborator samples were shipped for TCRbeta analysis as frozen whole blood, isolated PBMCs, or DNA extracted from either sample type. From a lookup of the germline V gene (reference sequence), CDR1 and CDR2 are LGHDT and YNNKEL. Germline trimming: 4 bases from V, 2 bases from J; junction bases outside gene matches: 3. The CDR3 holds 15 amino acids from the cysteine to the phenylalanine. Just the 45-base CDR3 DNA is kept, in frame starting at base 1. The sequence was obtained from a woman in her sixties with active or convalescent COVID-19. Material for sequencing was peripheral blood. The rearrangement joined TRBV3-1 (or the pseudogene TRBV3-2) to TRBJ1-1; TRBD1 fits 11 bases in the junction. In nucleotides, the sequence is TGTGCCAGCAGCCGCCGGACAGGGGGCAACACTGAAGCTTTCTTT. Its protein reads: CASSRRTGGNTEAFF.